The 23 T cell receptor beta chains reported below all come from one sample, sequenced in a study of T cells after yellow fever vaccination. In TCRdb, the 5' RACE reads were re-called with MiXCR into one record per CDR3 protein. This table has fewer than 400,000 distinct CDR3 sequences, around 6.4% appearing once. Sequenced here: PBMCs, sampled 5 days after the yellow fever booster vaccination. Receptors were obtained from a man aged 30 to 45 who received the YFV17D yellow fever vaccine.

This chain links TRBV5-1 with TRBJ2-1, with D uncertain. This CDR3 comprises 14 residues. The germline gives CDR1 SGHRS, CDR2 YFSETQ. The germline V and J ends were trimmed by 4 bases and 4 bases, with 12 bases remaining between them. CDR3 protein: CASSHLSGYNEQFF. DNA of the CDR3: TGCGCCAGCAGCCATCTATCTGGGTACAATGAGCAGTTCTTC.

The table lists this clonotype with many counts. The chain uses TRBV9 and TRBJ1-3; 8 bases are shared with TRBD1. The germline V gene encodes CDR1 SGDLS and CDR2 YYNGEE. The J segment lost 2 bases and the V segment lost 0 bases, leaving 1 base of the junction unmatched. This CDR3 has 15 residues. In nucleotides, the CDR3 is TGTGCCAGCAGCGTAGCCAGGGGGCCTGGAAACACCATATATTTT. Its protein is CASSVARGPGNTIYF. Using reference TRBV9 and TRBJ1-3 for the parts outside the CDR3, the full variable domain is DSGVTQTPKHLITATGQRVTLRCSPRSGDLSVYWYQQSLDQGLQFLIQYYNGEERAKGNILERFSAQQFPDLHSELNLSSLELGDSALYFCASSVARGPGNTIYFGEGSWLTVV.

A few counts support this clonotype. V usage is TRBV6-1 and J usage is TRBJ2-1; 8 bases fit TRBD2. The CDR3 consists of 15 residues. V gave up 2 bases and J gave up 7 bases; unmatched junction bases: 7. Looked up from germline, CDR1 is MNHNS and CDR2 is SASEGT. The CDR3: CASSEMLAGPNEQFF. The CDR3 region has the DNA TGTGCCAGCAGTGAAATGCTAGCGGGCCCTAATGAGCAGTTCTTC.

There are a few counts of this clonotype. The chain is built from TRBV2 and TRBJ2-5; D possibly corresponds to TRBD2 (5 bases). V was cut by 5 bases and J by 4 bases, with 11 bases left in between. Germline V gene sequence: CDR1 SNHLY, CDR2 FYNNEI. This CDR3 has 13 residues. DNA of the CDR3: TGTGCCAGCAGTCTTGACTACGGAGAGACCCAGTACTTC. Amino acids: CASSLDYGETQYF.

Ten or more counts support this clonotype. The V and J genes are TRBV12-3 or TRBV12-4 and TRBJ2-4; 7 bases fit TRBD1. V shed 5 bases, J shed 1 base, and the junction held 2 bases outside the gene matches. The CDR3 loop spans 14 amino acids. The CDR3 reads CASSPDRAKNIQYF. The CDR3 DNA reads TGTGCCAGCAGTCCGGACAGGGCCAAAAACATTCAGTACTTC.

This clonotype was recorded at least ten times. The chain has TRBV29-1 and TRBJ1-1; 7 nucleotides match TRBD1. The V and J ends lost 6 bases and 4 bases, in that order; junction bases with no gene match: 2. The CDR3 runs to 11 residues. The germline CDR1 and CDR2 sequences are SQVTM and ANQGSEA. The CDR3: CSVGTATEAFF. CDR3 DNA sequence: TGCAGCGTGGGGACAGCCACTGAAGCTTTCTTT.

This clonotype was seen at least ten times. V is TRBV12-3 or TRBV12-4 and J is TRBJ2-7, with 9 bases identical to TRBD1. J lost 5 bases, V lost 7 bases, and 9 bases had no gene match. The CDR3 contains 14 residues. CDR3 sequence: CASTGDREVNEQYF. The CDR3 region has the DNA TGTGCCAGCACCGGGGACAGGGAGGTCAACGAGCAGTACTTC.

This clonotype came up many times. The rearrangement links TRBV5-1 to TRBJ2-5; 12 positions agree with TRBD1. Germline assignment: CDR1 SGHRS and CDR2 YFSETQ. Trimming cost V 1 base and J 4 bases; bases outside gene matches: 5. CDR3 length: 16 amino acids. As DNA, the CDR3 is TGCGCCAGCAGCTTGTTGGGGACAGGGGGCGGAGAGACCCAGTACTTC. This translates into CASSLLGTGGGETQYF.

This clonotype was detected a few times. V is TRBV9 and J is TRBJ2-7; 7 bases line up with TRBD1. The V and J ends lost 0 bases and 4 bases, in that order; junction bases with no gene match: 7. Germline lookup yields CDR1 SGDLS and CDR2 YYNGEE. The CDR3 is 15 amino acids. This chain's CDR3 is CASSVEGQGVYEQYF. DNA for the CDR3: TGTGCCAGCAGCGTAGAGGGGCAGGGGGTATACGAGCAGTACTTC.

The chain joins TRBV6-2 or TRBV6-3 to TRBJ2-7; 8 bases agree with TRBD2. Unmatched junction bases numbered 9, after V lost 7 bases and J lost 4 bases. The CDR3 spans 14 residues. The germline V gene has CDR1 MNHEY and CDR2 SVGEGT. The CDR3 bases are TGTGCCAGCATCACAGCGGGAGCCGCATACGAGCAGTACTTC. The encoded protein is CASITAGAAYEQYF.

This clonotype was recorded at least ten times. The chain has TRBV20-1 and TRBJ1-1; no definite D call. V lost 3 bases to trimming and J lost 3 bases, with 8 bases between them. The germline CDR1 and CDR2 sequences are DFQATT and SNEGSKA (reference sequence). This CDR3 comprises 12 residues. Written as DNA, the CDR3 is TGCAGTGCTAGGAGGCCGGACACTGAAGCTTTCTTT. It codes for CSARRPDTEAFF.

The rearrangement joins TRBV7-2 to TRBJ2-5, with 7 bases matching TRBD2. Germline trimming cut 0 bases from V and 5 bases from J; bases unmatched to any gene: 6. This CDR3 has 15 amino acids. Germline CDR1 is SGHTA and CDR2 is FQGNSA. The CDR3 bases are TGTGCCAGCAGCTTAGCGGGAGGGCCGGAGGAGACCCAGTACTTC. Translated: CASSLAGGPEETQYF.

In this sample, this clonotype turned up a few times. V is TRBV5-6 and J is TRBJ2-1; no definite D call. CDR1 is SGHDT, CDR2 YYEEEE, per germline. The CDR3 is 12 residues long. V lost 3 bases and J 9 bases, leaving 10 bases between the germline ends. CDR3 loop: CASSSRPGEQFF. The CDR3 DNA reads as TGTGCCAGCAGCTCGCGGCCGGGTGAGCAGTTCTTC.

This clonotype has a count of ten or more. The rearrangement uses TRBV9 and TRBJ1-2; no definite D call. This CDR3 spans 14 amino acids. The ends were cut back, 0 bases at V and 0 bases at J, with 6 bases in the middle. Germline loops: CDR1 SGDLS, CDR2 YYNGEE. CDR3 loop: CASSVGEANYGYTF. The CDR3 DNA follows: TGTGCCAGCAGCGTAGGGGAAGCTAACTATGGCTACACCTTC. The entire variable domain, with the rest obtained from reference TRBV9 and TRBJ1-2, is as follows: DSGVTQTPKHLITATGQRVTLRCSPRSGDLSVYWYQQSLDQGLQFLIQYYNGEERAKGNILERFSAQQFPDLHSELNLSSLELGDSALYFCASSVGEANYGYTFGSGTRLTVV.

This clonotype was recorded a few times. The V call is TRBV10-3, the J call TRBJ2-1, with D possibly TRBD2 on 5 matching bases. Germline V gene lookup returns CDR1 ENHRY and CDR2 SYGVKD. The CDR3 is 13 residues long. Trimming cost V 8 bases and J 6 bases, with 14 bases left between them. The CDR3 protein is CAIGGGISNEQFF. The CDR3 coding sequence is TGTGCCATCGGAGGTGGGATCAGCAATGAGCAGTTCTTC.

Ten or more counts support this clonotype. V is TRBV7-2 and J is TRBJ1-1; the D gene is possibly TRBD1 (5 bases). The CDR3 totals 14 residues. Trimming took off 1 base at V and 8 bases at J, with 14 bases between the two ends. CDR1 SGHTA and CDR2 FQGNSA come from the germline V gene. The CDR3 sequence: CASSLGYTGLEAFF. The CDR3 bases are TGTGCCAGCAGCTTAGGTTATACAGGATTAGAAGCTTTCTTT.

A few counts support this clonotype. The chain has TRBV20-1 and TRBJ2-5; 7 bases align to TRBD1. This CDR3 comprises 14 residues. Germline CDR1 is DFQATT and CDR2 is SNEGSKA (reference sequence). V shed 5 bases, J shed 3 bases, and the junction held 9 bases outside the gene matches. The CDR3 DNA follows: TGCAGTGCTCAAACGGGACAGAGCGAAGAGACCCAGTACTTC. It is translated as CSAQTGQSEETQYF.

This clonotype was recorded at least ten times. The V gene is TRBV28, the J gene TRBJ1-5; a weak D match, TRBD1 (5 bases). This CDR3 has 14 residues. The V end lost 8 bases, the J end lost 3 bases, and 14 bases lay between the germline ends. CDR1 and CDR2 (germline): MDHEN, SYDVKM. The CDR3 here is CASQTLGVNQPQHF. CDR3 nucleotides: TGTGCCAGCCAAACTCTGGGGGTCAATCAGCCCCAGCATTTT.

In its sample, this clonotype was seen a few times. The chain links TRBV6-1 to TRBJ2-1; possible D gene TRBD2, 6 bases. The CDR3 loop spans 15 amino acids. Per germline, CDR1 MNHNS and CDR2 SASEGT. V was clipped by 1 base and J by 3 bases, with 10 bases between them. In nucleotides, the CDR3 is TGTGCCAGCAGTGAAGTAGCTAGCGACTACAATGAGCAGTTCTTC. Translation gives CASSEVASDYNEQFF.

This clonotype was seen a few times. This chain links TRBV6-2 or TRBV6-3 with TRBJ2-3; D perhaps matches TRBD2 (5 bases). Trimming removed 6 bases from V and 2 bases from J, with 15 bases in between. CDR1 MNHEY and CDR2 SVGEGT come from the germline V gene. CDR3 length: 15 residues. The CDR3: CASSPGSPYTDTQYF. Written as DNA, the CDR3 is TGTGCCAGCAGCCCGGGGTCCCCTTACACAGATACGCAGTATTTT.

This clonotype has a count of ten or more. The chain links TRBV6-5 to TRBJ2-3, with D maybe TRBD1 (5 bases). The CDR3 totals 13 residues. Trimming removed 2 bases at V and 8 bases at J, with 11 bases between. Germline CDR1 and CDR2: MNHEY and SVGAGI. CDR3 amino acids: CASSYPGLGTQYF. The CDR3 DNA reads TGTGCCAGCAGTTACCCAGGGCTTGGTACGCAGTATTTT.

A few counts support this clonotype. The V gene is TRBV14, the J gene TRBJ2-1; 8 nucleotides match TRBD2. This CDR3 spans 15 amino acids. In germline, CDR1 is SGHDN, CDR2 FVKESK. V shed 4 bases and J 6 bases; nucleotides not matched to a gene: 8. The DNA of the CDR3 is TGTGCCAGCAGCCGACAACTAACTAGCGGCAATGAGCAGTTCTTC. It is translated as CASSRQLTSGNEQFF.

This clonotype was counted only a few times. The chain links TRBV7-2 to TRBJ2-2, with unresolved D. The V and J ends lost 6 bases and 3 bases respectively, with 17 bases between them. Germline V gene data show CDR1 as SGHTA and CDR2 as FQGNSA. The CDR3 is made up of 16 amino acids. CDR3 nucleotides: TGTGCCAGCAGTCCAGCTCCCGGAGCCCACACCGGGGAGCTGTTTTTT. It is translated as CASSPAPGAHTGELFF.